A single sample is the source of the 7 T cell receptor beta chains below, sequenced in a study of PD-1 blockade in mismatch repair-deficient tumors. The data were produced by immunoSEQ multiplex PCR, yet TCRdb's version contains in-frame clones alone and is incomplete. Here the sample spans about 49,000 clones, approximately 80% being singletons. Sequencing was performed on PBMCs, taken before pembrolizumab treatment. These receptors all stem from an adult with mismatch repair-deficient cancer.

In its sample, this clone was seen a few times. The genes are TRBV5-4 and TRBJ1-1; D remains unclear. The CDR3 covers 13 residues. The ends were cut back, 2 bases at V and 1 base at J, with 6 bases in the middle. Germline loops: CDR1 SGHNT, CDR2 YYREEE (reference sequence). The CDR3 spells CASSFSQNTEAFF. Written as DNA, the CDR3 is TGTGCCAGCAGCTTCAGCCAGAACACTGAAGCTTTCTTT.

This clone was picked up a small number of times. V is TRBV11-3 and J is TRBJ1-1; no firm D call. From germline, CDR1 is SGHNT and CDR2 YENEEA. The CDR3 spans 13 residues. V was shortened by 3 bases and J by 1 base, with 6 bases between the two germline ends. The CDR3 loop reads CASSLGGNTEAFF. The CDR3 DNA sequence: TGTGCCAGCAGCTTGGGAGGGAACACTGAAGCTTTCTTT.

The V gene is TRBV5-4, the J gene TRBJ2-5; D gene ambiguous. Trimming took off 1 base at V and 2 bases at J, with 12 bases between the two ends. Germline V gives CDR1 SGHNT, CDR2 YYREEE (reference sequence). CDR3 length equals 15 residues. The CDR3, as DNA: TGTGCCAGCAGCTTGTCGGCTCGAGAACAAGAGACCCAGTACTTC. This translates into CASSLSAREQETQYF.

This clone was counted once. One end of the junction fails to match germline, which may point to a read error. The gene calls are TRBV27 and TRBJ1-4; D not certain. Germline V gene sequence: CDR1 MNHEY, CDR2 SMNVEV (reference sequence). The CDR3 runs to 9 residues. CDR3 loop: CASSFGPGF. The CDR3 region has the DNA TGTGCCAGCAGTTTCGGACCGGGTTTT.

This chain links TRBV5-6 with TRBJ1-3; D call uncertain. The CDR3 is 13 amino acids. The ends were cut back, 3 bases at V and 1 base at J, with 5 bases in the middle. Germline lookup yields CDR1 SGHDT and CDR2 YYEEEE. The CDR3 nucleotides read TGTGCCAGCAGCTCTCTATCTGGAAACACCATATATTTT. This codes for CASSSLSGNTIYF.

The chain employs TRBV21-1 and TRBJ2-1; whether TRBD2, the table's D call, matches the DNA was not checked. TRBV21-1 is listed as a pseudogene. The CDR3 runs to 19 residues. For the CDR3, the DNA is TGTGCCAGCAGCAAAGTCAGGCTAGCGGGAGAAGTCGGGGGGAGTGAGCAGTTCTTC. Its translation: CASSKVRLAGEVGGSEQFF.

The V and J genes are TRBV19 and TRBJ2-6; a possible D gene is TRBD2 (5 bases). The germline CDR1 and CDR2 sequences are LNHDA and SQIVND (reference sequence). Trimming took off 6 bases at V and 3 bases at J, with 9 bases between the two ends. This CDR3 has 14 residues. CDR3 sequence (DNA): TGTGCCAGTAGAGGGAGTGGTGGGGCCAACGTCCTGACTTTC. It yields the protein CASRGSGGANVLTF.